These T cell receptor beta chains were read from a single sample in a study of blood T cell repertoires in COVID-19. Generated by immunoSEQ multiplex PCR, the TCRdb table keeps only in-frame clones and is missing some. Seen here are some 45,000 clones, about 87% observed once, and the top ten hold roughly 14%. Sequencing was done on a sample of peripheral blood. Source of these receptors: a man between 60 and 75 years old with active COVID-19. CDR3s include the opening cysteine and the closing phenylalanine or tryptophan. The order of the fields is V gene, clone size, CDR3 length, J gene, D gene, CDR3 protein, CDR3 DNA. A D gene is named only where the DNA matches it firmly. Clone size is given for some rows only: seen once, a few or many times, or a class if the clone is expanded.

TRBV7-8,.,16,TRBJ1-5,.,CASSLEARRAGQPQHF,TGTGCCAGCAGCTTAGAGGCCCGCCGAGCAGGGCAGCCCCAGCATTTT
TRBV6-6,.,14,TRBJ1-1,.,CASSPRTGDTEAFF,TGTGCCAGCAGTCCTCGAACAGGAGACACTGAAGCTTTCTTT
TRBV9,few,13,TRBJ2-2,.,CASKNRDTGELFF,TGTGCCAGCAAAAACAGGGATACCGGGGAGCTGTTTTTT
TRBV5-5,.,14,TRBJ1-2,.,CASSLQVDTYGYTF,TGTGCCAGCAGCTTGCAGGTGGATACCTATGGCTACACCTTC
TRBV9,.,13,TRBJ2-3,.,CASSVGAGDTQYF,TGTGCCAGCAGCGTAGGGGCAGGAGATACGCAGTATTTT
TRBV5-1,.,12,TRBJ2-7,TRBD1,CASSLGQGEQYF,TGCGCCAGCAGCTTGGGACAGGGCGAGCAGTACTTC
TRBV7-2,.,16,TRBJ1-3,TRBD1,CASSLHRTGAGNTIYF,TGTGCCAGCAGCCTACATCGGACAGGGGCAGGAAACACCATATATTTT
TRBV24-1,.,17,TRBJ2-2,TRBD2,CATSDLVGRTNTGELFF,TGTGCCACCAGTGATTTAGTCGGGAGGACGAACACCGGGGAGCTGTTTTTT
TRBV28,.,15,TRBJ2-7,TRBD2,CASTPSGRLSYEQYF,TGTGCCAGCACCCCTAGCGGGAGACTTTCCTACGAGCAGTACTTC
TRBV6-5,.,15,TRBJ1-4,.,CASSRSDILNEKLFF,TGTGCCAGCAGCCGATCGGACATTTTGAATGAAAAACTGTTTTTT
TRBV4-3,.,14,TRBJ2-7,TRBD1,CASSPAGRGREQYF,TGCGCCAGCAGCCCGGCGGGCAGGGGGAGAGAGCAGTACTTC
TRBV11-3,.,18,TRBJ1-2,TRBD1,CASSFIHLGTGGAEGYTF,TGTGCCAGCAGCTTTATCCACCTGGGGACAGGGGGCGCTGAGGGCTACACCTTC
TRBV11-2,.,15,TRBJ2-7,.,CASSLAPGLTYEQYF,TGTGCCAGCAGCTTAGCCCCGGGACTTACTTACGAGCAGTACTTC
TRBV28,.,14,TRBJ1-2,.,CASSLRGSFYGYTF,TGTGCCAGCAGTTTACGGGGTTCCTTCTATGGCTACACCTTC
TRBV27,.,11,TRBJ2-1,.,CASSFNNEQFF,TGTGCCAGCAGTTTCAACAATGAGCAGTTCTTC
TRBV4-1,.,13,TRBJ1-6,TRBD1,CAAGDRENSPLHF,TGCGCCGCGGGGGACAGGGAAAACTCACCCCTCCACTTT
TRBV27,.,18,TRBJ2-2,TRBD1,CASSTSSQGARLTGELFF,TGTGCCAGCAGCACCTCATCACAGGGGGCGCGATTAACCGGGGAGCTGTTTTTT
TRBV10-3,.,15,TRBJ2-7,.,CAIRSGTRGAYEQYF,TGTGCCATCAGGTCCGGGACACGGGGGGCCTACGAGCAGTACTTC
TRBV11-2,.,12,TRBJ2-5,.,CASSLDQETQYF,TGTGCCAGCAGCTTAGATCAGGAGACCCAGTACTTC
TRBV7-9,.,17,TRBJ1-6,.,CASSSNPGPSGNSPLHF,TGTGCCAGCAGCTCCAACCCAGGGCCGAGTGGGAATTCACCCCTCCACTTT
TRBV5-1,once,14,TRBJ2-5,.,CASSLGSSRETQYF,TGCGCCAGCAGCTTGGGGTCTAGTAGAGAGACCCAGTACTTC
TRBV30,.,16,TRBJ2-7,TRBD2,CAWSVGGAGGFWEQYF,TGTGCCTGGAGTGTGGGAGGAGCGGGAGGGTTTTGGGAGCAGTACTTC